This T cell receptor (beta chain) was profiled in a study of blood T cell repertoires in COVID-19. CDR1 is SGHNT and CDR2 is YENEEA in the germline V gene. The CDR3 loop spans 15 amino acids. The V gene lost 1 base and the J gene lost 0 bases, with 7 bases spanning the gap. Profiling relied on immunoSEQ multiplex PCR, and the TCRdb table lists in-frame clones only, not all of them. The data contain 65,000 to 80,000 clones, around 90% of them singletons. The chain uses TRBV11-3 and TRBJ2-1, with D perhaps TRBD2 (5 bases). The sequencing sample was made of peripheral blood. The clonotype comes from a human donor in a cohort sampled during active COVID-19. CDR3 protein: CASSLVGSSYNEQFF. DNA for the CDR3: TGTGCCAGCAGCTTAGTGGGGAGCTCCTACAATGAGCAGTTCTTC. The variable domain in full, completed from reference TRBV11-3 and TRBJ2-1, reads EAGVVQSPRYKIIEKKQPVAFWCNPISGHNTLYWYLQNLGQGPELLIRYENEEAVDDSQLPKDRFSAERLKGVDSTLKIQPAELGDSAVYLCASSLVGSSYNEQFFGPGTRLTVL.